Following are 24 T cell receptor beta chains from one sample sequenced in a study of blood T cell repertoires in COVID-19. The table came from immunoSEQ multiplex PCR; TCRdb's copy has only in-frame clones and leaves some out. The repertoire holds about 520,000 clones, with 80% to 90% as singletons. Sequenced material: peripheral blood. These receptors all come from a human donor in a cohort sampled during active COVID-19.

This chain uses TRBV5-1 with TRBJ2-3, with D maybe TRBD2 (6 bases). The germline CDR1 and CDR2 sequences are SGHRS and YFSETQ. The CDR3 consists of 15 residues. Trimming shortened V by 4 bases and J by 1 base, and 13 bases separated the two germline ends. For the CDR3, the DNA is TGCGCCAGCAGCGCGGGACCACTTGGCACAGATACGCAGTATTTT. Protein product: CASSAGPLGTDTQYF. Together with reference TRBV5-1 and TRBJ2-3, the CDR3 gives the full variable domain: KAGVTQTPRYLIKTRGQQVTLSCSPISGHRSVSWYQQTPGQGLQFLFEYFSETQRNKGNFPGRFSGRQFSNSRSEMNVSTLELGDSALYLCASSAGPLGTDTQYFGPGTRLTVL.

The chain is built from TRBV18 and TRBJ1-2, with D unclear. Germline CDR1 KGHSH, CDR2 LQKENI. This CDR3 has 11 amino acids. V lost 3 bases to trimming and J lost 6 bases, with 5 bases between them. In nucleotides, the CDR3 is TGTGCCAGCTCACCCGAGAATGGCTACACCTTC. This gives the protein CASSPENGYTF.

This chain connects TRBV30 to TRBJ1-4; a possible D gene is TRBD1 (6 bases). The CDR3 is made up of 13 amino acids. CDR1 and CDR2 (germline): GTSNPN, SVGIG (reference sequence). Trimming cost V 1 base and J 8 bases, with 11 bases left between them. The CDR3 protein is CAWSGGQGEKLFF. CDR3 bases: TGTGCCTGGAGTGGGGGGCAGGGAGAAAAACTGTTTTTT.

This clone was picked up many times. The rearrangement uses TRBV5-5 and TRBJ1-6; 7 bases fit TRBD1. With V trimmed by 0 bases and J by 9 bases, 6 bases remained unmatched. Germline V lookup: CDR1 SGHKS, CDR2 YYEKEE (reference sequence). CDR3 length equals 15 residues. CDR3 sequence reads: CASSLEGQEVSPLHF. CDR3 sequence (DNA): TGTGCCAGCAGCTTGGAAGGACAGGAGGTTTCACCCCTCCACTTT.

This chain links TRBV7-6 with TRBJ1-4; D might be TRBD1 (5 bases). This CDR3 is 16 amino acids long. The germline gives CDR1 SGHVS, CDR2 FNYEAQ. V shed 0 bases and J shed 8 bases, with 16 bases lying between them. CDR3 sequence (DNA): TGTGCCAGCAGCTTAGCGGGGGGGGATGTAAGCGAAAAACTGTTTTTT. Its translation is CASSLAGGDVSEKLFF.

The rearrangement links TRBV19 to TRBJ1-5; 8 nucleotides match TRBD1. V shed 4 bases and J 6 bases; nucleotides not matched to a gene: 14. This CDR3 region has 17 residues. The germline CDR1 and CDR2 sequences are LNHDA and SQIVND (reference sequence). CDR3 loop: CASSTLSGQGGSQPQHF. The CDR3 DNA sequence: TGTGCCAGTAGTACACTTAGTGGACAGGGCGGGAGTCAGCCCCAGCATTTT. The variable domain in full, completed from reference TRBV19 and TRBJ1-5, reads DGGITQSPKYLFRKEGQNVTLSCEQNLNHDAMYWYRQDPGQGLRLIYYSQIVNDFQKGDIAEGYSVSREKKESFPLTVTSAQKNPTAFYLCASSTLSGQGGSQPQHFGDGTRLSIL.

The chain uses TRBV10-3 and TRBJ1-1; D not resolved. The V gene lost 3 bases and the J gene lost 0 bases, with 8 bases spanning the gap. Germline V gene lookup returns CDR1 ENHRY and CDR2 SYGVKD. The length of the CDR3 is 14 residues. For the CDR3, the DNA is TGTGCCATCAGTGATGGAGGGATGAACACTGAAGCTTTCTTT. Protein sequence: CAISDGGMNTEAFF.

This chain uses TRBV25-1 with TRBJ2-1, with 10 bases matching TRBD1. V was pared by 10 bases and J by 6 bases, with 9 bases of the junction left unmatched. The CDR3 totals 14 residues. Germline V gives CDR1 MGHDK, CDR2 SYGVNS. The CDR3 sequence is CANSKGQGINEQFF. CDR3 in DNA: TGTGCCAACTCCAAGGGACAGGGGATCAATGAGCAGTTCTTC.

CDR3 DNA sequence: TGTGCCACCAGCAGAGGGACGAGGGGGCAGATCTATGGCTACACCTTC. Translated, it gives CATSRGTRGQIYGYTF. The rearrangement joins TRBV15 to TRBJ1-2, with 7 bases that match TRBD1. CDR1 is LNHNV and CDR2 is YYDKDF in the germline V gene (reference sequence). V lost 1 base, J lost 4 bases, and 9 bases stayed unmatched. The CDR3 length is 16 residues.

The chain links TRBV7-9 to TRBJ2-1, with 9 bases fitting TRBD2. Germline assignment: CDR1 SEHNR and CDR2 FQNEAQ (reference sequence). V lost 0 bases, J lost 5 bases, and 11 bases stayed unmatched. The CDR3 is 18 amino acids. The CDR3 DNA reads TGTGCCAGCAGCTTAGCGTCACGGGCTAGCGGGGATAACAATGAGCAGTTCTTC. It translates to CASSLASRASGDNNEQFF.

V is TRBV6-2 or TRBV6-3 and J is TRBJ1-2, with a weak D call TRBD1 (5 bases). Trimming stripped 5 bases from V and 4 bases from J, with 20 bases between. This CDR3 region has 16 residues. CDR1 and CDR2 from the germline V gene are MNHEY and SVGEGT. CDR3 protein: CASSNPSNQGSYGYTF. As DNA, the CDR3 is TGTGCCAGCAGTAACCCTTCCAATCAGGGCTCCTATGGCTACACCTTC.

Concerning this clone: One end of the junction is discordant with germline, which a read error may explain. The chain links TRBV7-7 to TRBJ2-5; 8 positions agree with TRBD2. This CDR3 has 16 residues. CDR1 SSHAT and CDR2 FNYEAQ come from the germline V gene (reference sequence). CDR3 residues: CASSLGLGTSQETQYF. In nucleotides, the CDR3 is TGTGCTAGCAGCTTAGGTTTGGGGACTAGTCAAGAGACCCAGTACTTC.

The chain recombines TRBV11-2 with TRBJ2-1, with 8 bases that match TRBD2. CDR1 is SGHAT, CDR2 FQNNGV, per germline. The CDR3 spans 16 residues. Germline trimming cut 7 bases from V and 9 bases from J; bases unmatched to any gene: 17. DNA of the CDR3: TGTGCCAGCACCCAAGCGGCCAGCGGGAGACCGGGTGAGCAGTTCTTC. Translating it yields CASTQAASGRPGEQFF.

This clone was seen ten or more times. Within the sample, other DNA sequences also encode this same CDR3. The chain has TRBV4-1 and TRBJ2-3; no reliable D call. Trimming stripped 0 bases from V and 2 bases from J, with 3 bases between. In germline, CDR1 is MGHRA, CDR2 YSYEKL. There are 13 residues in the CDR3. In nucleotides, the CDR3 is TGCGCCAGCAGCCAAGACCTCACAGATACGCAGTATTTT. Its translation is CASSQDLTDTQYF.

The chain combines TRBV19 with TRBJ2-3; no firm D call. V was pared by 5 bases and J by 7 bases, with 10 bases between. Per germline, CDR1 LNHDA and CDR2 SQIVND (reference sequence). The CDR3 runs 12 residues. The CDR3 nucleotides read TGTGCCAGTAGTCCAGGCGCCTATACGCAGTATTTT. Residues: CASSPGAYTQYF. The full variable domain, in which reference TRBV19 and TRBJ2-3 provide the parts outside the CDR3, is DGGITQSPKYLFRKEGQNVTLSCEQNLNHDAMYWYRQDPGQGLRLIYYSQIVNDFQKGDIAEGYSVSREKKESFPLTVTSAQKNPTAFYLCASSPGAYTQYFGPGTRLTVL.

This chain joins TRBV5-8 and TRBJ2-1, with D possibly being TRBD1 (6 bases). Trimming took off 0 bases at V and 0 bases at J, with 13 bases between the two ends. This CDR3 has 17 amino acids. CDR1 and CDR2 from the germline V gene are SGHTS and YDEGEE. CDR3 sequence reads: CASSLARTAHSYNEQFF. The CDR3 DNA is TGTGCCAGCAGCTTGGCCCGGACAGCTCACTCCTACAATGAGCAGTTCTTC.

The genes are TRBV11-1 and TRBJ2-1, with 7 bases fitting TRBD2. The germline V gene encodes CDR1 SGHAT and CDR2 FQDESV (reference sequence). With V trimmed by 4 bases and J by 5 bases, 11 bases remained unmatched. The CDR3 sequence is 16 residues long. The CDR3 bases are TGTGCCAGCAGCTCTTATGGTCCTAGCGGCCACAATGAGCAGTTCTTC. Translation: CASSSYGPSGHNEQFF.

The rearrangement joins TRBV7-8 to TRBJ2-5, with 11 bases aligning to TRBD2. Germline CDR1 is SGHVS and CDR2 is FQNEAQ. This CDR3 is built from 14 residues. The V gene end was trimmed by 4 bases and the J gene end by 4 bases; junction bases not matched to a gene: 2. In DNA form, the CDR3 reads TGTGCCAGCAGCTCTAGCGGGAGGACAGAGACCCAGTACTTC. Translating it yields CASSSSGRTETQYF.

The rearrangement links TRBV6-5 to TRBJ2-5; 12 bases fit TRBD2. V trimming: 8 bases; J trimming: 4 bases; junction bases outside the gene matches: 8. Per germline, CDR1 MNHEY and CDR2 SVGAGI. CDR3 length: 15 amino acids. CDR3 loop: CASGRTSGKGETQYF. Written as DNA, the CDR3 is TGTGCCAGCGGGCGGACTAGCGGGAAGGGAGAGACCCAGTACTTC.

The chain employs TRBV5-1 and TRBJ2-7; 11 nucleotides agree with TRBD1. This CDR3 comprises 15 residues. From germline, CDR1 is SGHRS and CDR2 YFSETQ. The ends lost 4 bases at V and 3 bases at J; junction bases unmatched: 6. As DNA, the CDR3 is TGCGCCAGCAGCAGCCGGGACAGGGGGAGCTACGAGCAGTACTTC. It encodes CASSSRDRGSYEQYF. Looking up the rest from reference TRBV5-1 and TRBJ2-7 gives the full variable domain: KAGVTQTPRYLIKTRGQQVTLSCSPISGHRSVSWYQQTPGQGLQFLFEYFSETQRNKGNFPGRFSGRQFSNSRSEMNVSTLELGDSALYLCASSSRDRGSYEQYFGPGTRLTVT.

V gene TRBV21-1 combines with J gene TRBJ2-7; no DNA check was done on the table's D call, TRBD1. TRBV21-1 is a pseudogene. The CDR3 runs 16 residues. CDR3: CASSKMDGQGRDEQYF. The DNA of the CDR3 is TGTGCCAGCAGCAAAATGGACGGACAGGGAAGGGACGAGCAGTACTTC.

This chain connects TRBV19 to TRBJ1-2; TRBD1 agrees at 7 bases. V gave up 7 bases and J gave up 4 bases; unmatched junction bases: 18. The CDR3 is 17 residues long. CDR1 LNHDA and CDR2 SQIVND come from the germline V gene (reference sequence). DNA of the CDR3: TGTGCCAGTATCCGCAGGGGGGCCCCCGGACCGGGCTATGGCTACACCTTC. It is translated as CASIRRGAPGPGYGYTF.

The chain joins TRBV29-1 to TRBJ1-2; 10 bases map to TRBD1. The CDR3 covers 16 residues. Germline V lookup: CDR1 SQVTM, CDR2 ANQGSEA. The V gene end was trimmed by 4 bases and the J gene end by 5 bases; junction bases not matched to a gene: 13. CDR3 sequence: CSVGSPNRDRGYGYTF. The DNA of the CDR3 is TGCAGCGTTGGAAGTCCTAACCGGGACAGGGGATATGGCTACACCTTC.

CDR3 sequence (DNA): TGTGCCACCCGGGAGGAGTGGGGAGACACCGGGGAGCTGTTTTTT. This encodes CATREEWGDTGELFF. V gene TRBV19 combines with J gene TRBJ2-2; 7 bases match TRBD2. With V trimmed by 10 bases and J by 3 bases, 11 bases remained unmatched. The CDR3 is 15 amino acids. The germline CDR1 and CDR2 sequences are LNHDA and SQIVND (reference sequence).